One T cell receptor (beta chain) is described in this entry. Its specific antigen is unknown. No much larger clone exists at a distance of one base, and base qualities are not known. The data derive from a study of shared clonotypes between healthy human individuals (dated by TCRdb to the early 2020s). Turning to the overall study: The cohort included a few men and a couple of women between 18 and 49 years of age. To increase sequencing depth and limit assay-specific biases, TCR repertoire library preparation and sequencing were carried out by different laboratories using diverse techniques. Leukapheresis yielded between about 0.94 and 9 billion PBMCs per donor. The study deeply sequenced blood TCR repertoires of about 5 healthy adults to estimate repertoire size and the extent of clonotype sharing between individuals. General conclusions and limits of the study: Sampling was restricted to blood, and TCR repertoires in tissues likely differ from the TCR repertoires found in blood. Pairwise subsampling indicated that sequencing depth was expected to affect the degree of clonotype sharing among donors. Because the study included only a small number of donors, the genetic and exposure-history diversity represented was limited.

Clipping removes 2 bases from V and 6 bases from J, with 1 as the unmatched junction base count. The germline V gene sets CDR1 to MNHEY and CDR2 to SVGAGI. The CDR3 contains 13 residues, cysteine and phenylalanine counted. Just CDR3 DNA is preserved here, 39 bases in frame from base 1. TCR CDR3 regions were amplified from genomic DNA by multiplex PCR using the deep immunoSEQ assay. Extracted genomic DNA from each cell subset was distributed evenly across all wells of several immunoSEQ 96-well plates, and each plate was treated as a replicate. For unsorted PBMC, 300 ng genomic DNA, equal to 32,000 or so T cell genomes, was loaded into each replicate PCR. Ten immunoSEQ deep assay plates were used to sequence the unsorted PBMC genomic DNA. The purified libraries were quantified using a Qubit 3.0 fluorometer, sized with a Bioanalyzer 2100, and then quantified again using the KAPA Library Quantification kit. Every immunoSEQ 96-well plate was sequenced on a dedicated single-read 150-cycle Illumina NextSeq 550 flow cell. As for the original processing: Because the immunoSEQ output included only junctional sequences and no quality scores, the filtering could not be the same as the filtering used for full-length reads. Sequences were annotated with PyIR, a Python wrapper for IgBLAST v1.9, and V/J genes and CDR3 were assigned using IMGT germline references. Reads were filtered out if the reads had weak V/J assignments (E-value above 1e-6), no CDR3, stop codons, out-of-frame junctions, or ambiguous translated residues. A V3J clonotype was defined by an identical inferred V gene, J gene, and CDR3 amino acid sequence. Percentage overlap between repertoires was calculated by dividing the number of shared unique clonotypes by the size of the smaller repertoire. RTK rarefaction, the Chao1 estimator, and Recon v2.1 estimates of unobserved clonotypes were used to assess repertoire richness. TCRdb holds this immuneACCESS table with in-frame rearrangements only. Some clones are missing; in checked studies, unresolved V genes explain under half, and the rest has no known cause. V and J calls and clone size are as listed in that table; D and trimming were resolved from the DNA. This sample comprises more than 400,000 clones, approximately 82% of them detected only once. About 12% of the sample belongs to the ten largest clones.

The donors were healthy, HIV-negative adults who had no recently reported acute infections or vaccinations. All donors were Caucasian adults living in Nashville, Tennessee, USA. For unsorted samples, tens of millions of PBMCs were counted and genomic DNA was extracted with the QIAamp DNA Blood Mini kit. After blood collection by leukapheresis, PBMCs were isolated using Ficoll-Histopaque density gradient centrifugation and then cryopreserved in the vapor phase of liquid nitrogen. The sample consisted of PBMCs. The V gene is TRBV6-5 and the J gene is TRBJ1-2, with 9 bases aligning to TRBD1. The sequence came from a middle-aged woman in good health. Some clones in this sample may be carry-over from other donors' samples. The CDR3: CASSYGTGHGYTF. The bases are TGTGCCAGCAGTTACGGGACAGGGCATGGCTACACCTTC.